This is a list of T cell receptor beta chains from one sample in a study of cytomegalovirus exposure and HLA in healthy donors. Sequencing was performed with immunoSEQ multiplex PCR; in TCRdb, only in-frame clones are kept and a portion is missing. The sample yields 130,000 or so clones, about 61% seen once. Sequenced material: PBMCs. The source is a woman between 40 and 55 years old in good health and CMV-seronegative. CDR3s include the opening cysteine and the closing phenylalanine or tryptophan. Each record gives: clone size, V gene, CDR3 length, D gene, J gene, CDR3 DNA, CDR3 protein. A D gene is named only where the DNA matches it firmly. Size values are once, few and many counts, or a class for expanded clones, and some rows have none.

clone_size: NA; v_call: TRBV9; cdr3_length: 15; d_call: TRBD1; j_call: TRBJ2-7; cdr3_nt: TGTGCCAGCAGCGTAGGGACAGGGCGTCAATACGAGCAGTACTTC; cdr3_aa: CASSVGTGRQYEQYF
clone_size: NA; v_call: TRBV15; cdr3_length: 14; d_call: TRBD2; j_call: TRBJ2-3; cdr3_nt: TGTGCCACCAGCAGAGATCCGGGGGGGGATACGCAGTATTTT; cdr3_aa: CATSRDPGGDTQYF
clone_size: NA; v_call: TRBV15; cdr3_length: 15; d_call: TRBD1; j_call: TRBJ1-5; cdr3_nt: TGTGCCACCAGCAGAGGATCAGGGGGTAATCAGCCCCAGCATTTT; cdr3_aa: CATSRGSGGNQPQHF
clone_size: NA; v_call: TRBV2; cdr3_length: 15; d_call: NA; j_call: TRBJ1-1; cdr3_nt: TGTGCCAGCAGTGAAAGGGGCAGGAAGAACACTGAAGCTTTCTTT; cdr3_aa: CASSERGRKNTEAFF
clone_size: NA; v_call: TRBV5-4; cdr3_length: 14; d_call: NA; j_call: TRBJ1-1; cdr3_nt: TGTGCCAGCAGCTTTGGATCAACAGCCGCTGAAGCTTTCTTT; cdr3_aa: CASSFGSTAAEAFF
clone_size: NA; v_call: TRBV7-2; cdr3_length: 12; d_call: NA; j_call: TRBJ1-1; cdr3_nt: TGTGCCAGCAGCTTACCCCGTAAAGAAGCTTTCTTT; cdr3_aa: CASSLPRKEAFF
clone_size: once; v_call: TRBV5-5; cdr3_length: 19; d_call: NA; j_call: TRBJ1-1; cdr3_nt: TGTGCCAGCAGCTTGAGAAATGGGGCAGGGGCGGGTTGGGACACTGAAGCTTTCTTT; cdr3_aa: CASSLRNGAGAGWDTEAFF
clone_size: NA; v_call: TRBV11-2; cdr3_length: 13; d_call: NA; j_call: TRBJ1-3; cdr3_nt: TGTGCCAGCGGGGGCAAGTCTGGAAACACCATATATTTT; cdr3_aa: CASGGKSGNTIYF
clone_size: few; v_call: TRBV28; cdr3_length: 15; d_call: NA; j_call: TRBJ2-2; cdr3_nt: TGTGCCAGCAGAAGACAGGAATTGAACACCGGGGAGCTGTTTTTT; cdr3_aa: CASRRQELNTGELFF
clone_size: few; v_call: TRBV28; cdr3_length: 19; d_call: TRBD1; j_call: TRBJ1-6; cdr3_nt: TGTGCCAGCAGTGGCCTCGGACAGGGGGCCCTCTCCTATAATTCACCCCTCCACTTT; cdr3_aa: CASSGLGQGALSYNSPLHF
clone_size: NA; v_call: TRBV19; cdr3_length: 15; d_call: TRBD1; j_call: TRBJ1-1; cdr3_nt: TGTGCCAGTAGTGCCTCGATCGCAGGGGGAACTGAAGCTTTCTTT; cdr3_aa: CASSASIAGGTEAFF
clone_size: NA; v_call: TRBV11-2; cdr3_length: 15; d_call: NA; j_call: TRBJ1-1; cdr3_nt: TGTGCCAGCAGCTTAGATCCTTGGGGAGCCACTGAAGCTTTCTTT; cdr3_aa: CASSLDPWGATEAFF
clone_size: NA; v_call: TRBV9; cdr3_length: 14; d_call: NA; j_call: TRBJ1-6; cdr3_nt: TGTGCCAGCAGCCAGAGTCCCAGGTCCAACCCCCTCCACTTT; cdr3_aa: CASSQSPRSNPLHF
clone_size: NA; v_call: TRBV11-2; cdr3_length: 15; d_call: TRBD2; j_call: TRBJ2-3; cdr3_nt: TGTGCCAGCAGCTTCACTAGCGGGGGCGCAGATACGCAGTATTTT; cdr3_aa: CASSFTSGGADTQYF
clone_size: NA; v_call: TRBV27; cdr3_length: 15; d_call: NA; j_call: TRBJ1-5; cdr3_nt: TGTGCCAGCAGTTCCGCACATTACCTCAATCAGCCCCAGCATTTT; cdr3_aa: CASSSAHYLNQPQHF
clone_size: NA; v_call: TRBV7-2; cdr3_length: 13; d_call: NA; j_call: TRBJ2-3; cdr3_nt: TGTGCCAGCAGCTTATCGAGACTAGATACGCAGTATTTT; cdr3_aa: CASSLSRLDTQYF
clone_size: NA; v_call: TRBV10-3; cdr3_length: 13; d_call: NA; j_call: TRBJ1-1; cdr3_nt: TGTGCCATCAGTGTTCAGGGAGGGACTGAAGCTTTCTTT; cdr3_aa: CAISVQGGTEAFF
clone_size: NA; v_call: TRBV6-5; cdr3_length: 14; d_call: NA; j_call: TRBJ1-2; cdr3_nt: TGTGCCAGCAGTTCCCGGTCGGGGAGCTATGGCTACACCTTC; cdr3_aa: CASSSRSGSYGYTF
clone_size: NA; v_call: TRBV19; cdr3_length: 14; d_call: TRBD1; j_call: TRBJ1-2; cdr3_nt: TGTGCCAGTAGTCCCGGGACAGGGCCCGGGGGCTACACCTTC; cdr3_aa: CASSPGTGPGGYTF
clone_size: NA; v_call: TRBV5-6; cdr3_length: 13; d_call: NA; j_call: TRBJ1-2; cdr3_nt: TGTGCCAGCAGCTCTGTAGCTAACTATGGCTACACCTTC; cdr3_aa: CASSSVANYGYTF
clone_size: NA; v_call: TRBV29-1; cdr3_length: 12; d_call: NA; j_call: TRBJ1-1; cdr3_nt: TGCAGCGTGAAGGGGATGAACACTGAAGCTTTCTTT; cdr3_aa: CSVKGMNTEAFF
clone_size: once; v_call: TRBV7-3; cdr3_length: 16; d_call: TRBD2; j_call: TRBJ2-1; cdr3_nt: TGTGCCAGCAGCCTAGGCCCGACTAGCGGGGGCAATGAGCAGTTCTTC; cdr3_aa: CASSLGPTSGGNEQFF
clone_size: few; v_call: TRBV10-3; cdr3_length: 14; d_call: NA; j_call: TRBJ2-1; cdr3_nt: TGTGCCATCAGTGACTACAACCCTCAGGATGAGCAGTTCTTC; cdr3_aa: CAISDYNPQDEQFF
clone_size: NA; v_call: TRBV2; cdr3_length: 13; d_call: NA; j_call: TRBJ2-7; cdr3_nt: TGTGCCACAAACAGGGGGGGCTTACGCGAGCAGTACTTC; cdr3_aa: CATNRGGLREQYF
clone_size: few; v_call: TRBV10-3; cdr3_length: 13; d_call: NA; j_call: TRBJ1-1; cdr3_nt: TGTGCCATCAGTGTAGGGGAAAACACTGAAGCTTTCTTT; cdr3_aa: CAISVGENTEAFF
clone_size: once; v_call: TRBV7-2; cdr3_length: 13; d_call: NA; j_call: TRBJ2-5; cdr3_nt: TGTGCCAGCAGCTTCAGGGGCCAAGAGACCCAGTACTTC; cdr3_aa: CASSFRGQETQYF
clone_size: NA; v_call: TRBV19; cdr3_length: 14; d_call: NA; j_call: TRBJ1-2; cdr3_nt: TGTGCCAGTAGTATGGGGGAGGCTAACTATGGCTACACCTTC; cdr3_aa: CASSMGEANYGYTF
clone_size: NA; v_call: TRBV27; cdr3_length: 12; d_call: TRBD1; j_call: TRBJ2-2; cdr3_nt: TGTGCCAGCAGTGAGGGGGCAGGGGAGCTGTTTTTT; cdr3_aa: CASSEGAGELFF
clone_size: NA; v_call: TRBV7-3; cdr3_length: 13; d_call: TRBD1; j_call: TRBJ1-5; cdr3_nt: TGTGCCAGCAGCTTGGGGACAGATCAGCCCCAGCATTTT; cdr3_aa: CASSLGTDQPQHF
clone_size: NA; v_call: TRBV5-1; cdr3_length: 15; d_call: NA; j_call: TRBJ2-5; cdr3_nt: TGCGCCAGCAGCTTGGGCAGGCAGGGCCGGGAGACCCAGTACTTC; cdr3_aa: CASSLGRQGRETQYF
clone_size: NA; v_call: TRBV11-2; cdr3_length: 15; d_call: TRBD2; j_call: TRBJ2-3; cdr3_nt: TGTGCCAGCAGCCGCGGGGGGGCCGGATCAGATACGCAGTATTTT; cdr3_aa: CASSRGGAGSDTQYF
clone_size: few; v_call: TRBV5-4; cdr3_length: 14; d_call: NA; j_call: TRBJ2-1; cdr3_nt: TGTGCCAGCAGCTTGGGGGGCCCATACAATGAGCAGTTCTTC; cdr3_aa: CASSLGGPYNEQFF
clone_size: NA; v_call: TRBV14; cdr3_length: 13; d_call: NA; j_call: TRBJ1-6; cdr3_nt: TGTGCCAGCAGCCAATTAGCCTATTCACCCCTCCACTTT; cdr3_aa: CASSQLAYSPLHF